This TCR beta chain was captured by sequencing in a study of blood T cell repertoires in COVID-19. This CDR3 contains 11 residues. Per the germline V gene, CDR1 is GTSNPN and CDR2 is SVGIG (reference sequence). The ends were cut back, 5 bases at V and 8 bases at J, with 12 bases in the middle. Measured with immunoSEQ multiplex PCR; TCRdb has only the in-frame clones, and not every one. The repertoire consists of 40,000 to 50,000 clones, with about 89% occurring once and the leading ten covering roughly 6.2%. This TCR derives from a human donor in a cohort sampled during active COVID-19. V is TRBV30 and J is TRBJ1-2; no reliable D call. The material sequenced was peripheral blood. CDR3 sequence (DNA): TGTGCCTGGGGCCCCATAGCCGGCTACACCTTC. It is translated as CAWGPIAGYTF.